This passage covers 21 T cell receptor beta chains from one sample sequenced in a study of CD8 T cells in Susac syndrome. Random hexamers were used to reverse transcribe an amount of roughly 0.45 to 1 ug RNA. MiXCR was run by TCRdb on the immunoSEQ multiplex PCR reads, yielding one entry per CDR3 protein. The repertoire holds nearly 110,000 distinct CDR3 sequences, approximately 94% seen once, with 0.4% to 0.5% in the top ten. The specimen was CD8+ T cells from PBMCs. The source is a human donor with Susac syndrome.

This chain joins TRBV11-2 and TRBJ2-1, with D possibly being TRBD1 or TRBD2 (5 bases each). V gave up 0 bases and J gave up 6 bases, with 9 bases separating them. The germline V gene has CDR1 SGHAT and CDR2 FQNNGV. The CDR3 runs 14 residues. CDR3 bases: TGTGCCAGCAGCTTAGATCCCGGGACCAATGAGCAGTTCTTC. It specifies CASSLDPGTNEQFF.

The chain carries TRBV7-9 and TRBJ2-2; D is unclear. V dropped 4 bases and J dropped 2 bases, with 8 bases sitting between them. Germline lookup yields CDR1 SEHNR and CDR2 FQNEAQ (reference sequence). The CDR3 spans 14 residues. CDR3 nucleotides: TGTGCCAGCAGCTGGCGGCCTAACACCGGGGAGCTGTTTTTT. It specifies CASSWRPNTGELFF.

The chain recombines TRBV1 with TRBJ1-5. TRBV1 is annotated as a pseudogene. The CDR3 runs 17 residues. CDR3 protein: CTSSQDTRLDSNQPQHF. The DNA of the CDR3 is TGCACCAGCAGCCAAGATACGAGGTTGGATAGCAATCAGCCCCAGCATTTT.

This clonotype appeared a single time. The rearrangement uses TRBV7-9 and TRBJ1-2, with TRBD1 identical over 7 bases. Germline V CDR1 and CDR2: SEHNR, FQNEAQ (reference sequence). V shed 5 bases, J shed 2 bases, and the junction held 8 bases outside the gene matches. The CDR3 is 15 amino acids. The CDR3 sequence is CASSLQGDPNYGYTF. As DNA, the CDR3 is TGTGCCAGCAGCCTTCAGGGGGATCCCAACTATGGCTACACCTTC.

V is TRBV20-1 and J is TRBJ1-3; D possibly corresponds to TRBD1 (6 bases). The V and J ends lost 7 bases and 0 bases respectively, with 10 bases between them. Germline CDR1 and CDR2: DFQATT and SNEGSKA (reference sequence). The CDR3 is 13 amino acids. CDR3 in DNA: TGCAGTGGAAGGGACACCTCTGGAAACACCATATATTTT. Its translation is CSGRDTSGNTIYF.

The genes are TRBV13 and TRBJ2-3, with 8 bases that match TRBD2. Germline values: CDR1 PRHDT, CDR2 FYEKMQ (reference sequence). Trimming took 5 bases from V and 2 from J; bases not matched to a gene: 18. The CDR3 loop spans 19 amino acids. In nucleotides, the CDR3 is TGTGCCAGCAGCGCCCGGGAGATAGCGGGGACCGCCCACACAGATACGCAGTATTTT. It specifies CASSAREIAGTAHTDTQYF.

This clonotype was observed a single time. DNA of the CDR3: TGCAGCGTTGACGGCAGGGAGGGGAACACTGAAGCTTTCTTT. Amino acids: CSVDGREGNTEAFF. The chain joins TRBV29-1 to TRBJ1-1; maybe TRBD1 (5 bases). This CDR3 has 14 residues. CDR1 is SQVTM and CDR2 is ANQGSEA in the germline V gene. V was shortened by 3 bases and J by 1 base, with 12 bases between the two germline ends.

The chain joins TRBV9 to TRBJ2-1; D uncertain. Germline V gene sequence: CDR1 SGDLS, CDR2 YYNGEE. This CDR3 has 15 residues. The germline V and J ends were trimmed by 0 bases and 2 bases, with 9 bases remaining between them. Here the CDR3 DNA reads TGTGCCAGCAGCGTAGTAGGACGGACCTACAATGAGCAGTTCTTC. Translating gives CASSVVGRTYNEQFF.

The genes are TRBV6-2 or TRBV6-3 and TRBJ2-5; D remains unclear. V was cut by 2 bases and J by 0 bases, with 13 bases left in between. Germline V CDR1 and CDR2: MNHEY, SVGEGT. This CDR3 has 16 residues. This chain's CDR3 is CASSYVAVRYQETQYF. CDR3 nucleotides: TGTGCCAGCAGTTACGTTGCAGTGAGGTACCAAGAGACCCAGTACTTC.

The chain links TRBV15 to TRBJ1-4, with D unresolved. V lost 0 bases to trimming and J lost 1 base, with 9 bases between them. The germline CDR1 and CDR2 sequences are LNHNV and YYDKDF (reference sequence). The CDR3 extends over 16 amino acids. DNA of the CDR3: TGTGCCACCAGCAGAGATCCGAGAGTAACTAATGAAAAACTGTTTTTT. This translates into CATSRDPRVTNEKLFF.

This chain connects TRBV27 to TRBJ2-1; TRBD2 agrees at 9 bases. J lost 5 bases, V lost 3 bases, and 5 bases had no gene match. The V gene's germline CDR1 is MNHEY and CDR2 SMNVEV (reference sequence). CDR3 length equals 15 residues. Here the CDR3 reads CASSFSASGDNEQFF. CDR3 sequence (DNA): TGTGCCAGCAGTTTTTCTGCTAGCGGGGACAATGAGCAGTTCTTC.

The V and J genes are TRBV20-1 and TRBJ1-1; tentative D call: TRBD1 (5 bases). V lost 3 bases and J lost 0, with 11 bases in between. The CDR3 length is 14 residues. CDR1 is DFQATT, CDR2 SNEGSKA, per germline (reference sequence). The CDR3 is CSARVDSMNTEAFF. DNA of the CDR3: TGCAGTGCTAGGGTCGACAGCATGAACACTGAAGCTTTCTTT.

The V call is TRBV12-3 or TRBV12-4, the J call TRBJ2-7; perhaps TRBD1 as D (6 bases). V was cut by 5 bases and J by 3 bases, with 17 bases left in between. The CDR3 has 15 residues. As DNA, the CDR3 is TGTGCCAGCAGTCGGCCGGGACAAGGCCTCTACGAGCAGTACTTC. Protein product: CASSRPGQGLYEQYF.

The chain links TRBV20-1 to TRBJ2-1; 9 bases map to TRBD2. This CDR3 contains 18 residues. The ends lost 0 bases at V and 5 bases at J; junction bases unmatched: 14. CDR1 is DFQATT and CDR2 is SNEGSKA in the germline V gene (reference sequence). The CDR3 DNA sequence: TGCAGTGCTAGAGACCTTTCCTGGAGCGGGGGGATGAACAATGAGCAGTTCTTC. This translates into CSARDLSWSGGMNNEQFF.

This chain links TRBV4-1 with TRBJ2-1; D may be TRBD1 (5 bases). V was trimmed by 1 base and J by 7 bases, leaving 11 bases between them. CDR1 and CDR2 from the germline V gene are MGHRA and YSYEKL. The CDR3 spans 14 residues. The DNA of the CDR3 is TGCGCCAGCAGCCAAGGGGGCAGGGAAAATGAGCAGTTCTTC. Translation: CASSQGGRENEQFF.

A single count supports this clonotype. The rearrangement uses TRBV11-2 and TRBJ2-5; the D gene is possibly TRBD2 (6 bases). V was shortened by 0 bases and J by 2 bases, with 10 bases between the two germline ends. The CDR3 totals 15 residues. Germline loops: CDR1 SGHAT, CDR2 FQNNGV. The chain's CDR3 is CASSLDNGRQETQYF. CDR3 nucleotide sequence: TGTGCCAGCAGCTTAGACAACGGGAGACAAGAGACCCAGTACTTC.

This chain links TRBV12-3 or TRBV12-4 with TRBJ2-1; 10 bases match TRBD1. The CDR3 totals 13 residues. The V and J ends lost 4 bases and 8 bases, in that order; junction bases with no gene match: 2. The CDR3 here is CASSWDRGDEQFF. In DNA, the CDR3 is TGTGCCAGCAGTTGGGACAGGGGAGATGAGCAGTTCTTC.

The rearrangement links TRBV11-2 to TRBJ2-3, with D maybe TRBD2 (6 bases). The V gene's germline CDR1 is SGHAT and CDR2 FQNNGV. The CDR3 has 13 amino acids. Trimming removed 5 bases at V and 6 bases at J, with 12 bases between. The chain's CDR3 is CASSLRTTDTQYF. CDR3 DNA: TGTGCCAGCAGCCTTCGGACTACCGATACGCAGTATTTT.

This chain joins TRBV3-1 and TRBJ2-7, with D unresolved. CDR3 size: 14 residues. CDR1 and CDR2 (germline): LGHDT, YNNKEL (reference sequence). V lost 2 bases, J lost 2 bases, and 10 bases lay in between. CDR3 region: CASSQKMATYEQYF. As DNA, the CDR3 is TGTGCCAGCAGCCAAAAAATGGCCACCTACGAGCAGTACTTC.

The CDR3 DNA reads TGTGCCAGCAGTGAAGGGGACAGGGGCAACTCACCCCTCCACTTT. It codes for CASSEGDRGNSPLHF. The chain uses TRBV25-1 and TRBJ1-6; TRBD1 agrees at 10 bases. This CDR3 region has 15 residues. Losses at the gene ends were 2 bases for V and 10 bases for J; bases not matched to a gene: 5. Germline V gene sequence: CDR1 MGHDK, CDR2 SYGVNS.

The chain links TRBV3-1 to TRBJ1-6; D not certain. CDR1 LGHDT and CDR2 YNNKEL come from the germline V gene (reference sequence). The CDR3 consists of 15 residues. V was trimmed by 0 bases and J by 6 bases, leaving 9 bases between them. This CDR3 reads CASSQDRIPNSPLHF. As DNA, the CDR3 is TGTGCCAGCAGCCAAGATCGGATACCTAATTCACCCCTCCACTTT. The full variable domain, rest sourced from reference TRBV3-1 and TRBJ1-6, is DTAVSQTPKYLVTQMGNDKSIKCEQNLGHDTMYWYKQDSKKFLKIMFSYNNKELIINETVPNRFSPKSPDKAHLNLHINSLELGDSAVYFCASSQDRIPNSPLHFGNGTRLTVT.